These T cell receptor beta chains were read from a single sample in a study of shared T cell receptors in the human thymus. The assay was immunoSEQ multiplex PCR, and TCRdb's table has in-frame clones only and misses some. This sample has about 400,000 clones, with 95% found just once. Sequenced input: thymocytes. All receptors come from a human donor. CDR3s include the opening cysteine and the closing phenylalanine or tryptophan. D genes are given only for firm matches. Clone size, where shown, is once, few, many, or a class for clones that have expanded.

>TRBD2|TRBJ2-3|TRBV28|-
TGTGCCAGCAGTTTGTGGGGACTAGCGGTGATGAACCCCGATACGCAGTATTTT
CASSLWGLAVMNPDTQYF
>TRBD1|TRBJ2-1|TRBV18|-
TGTGCCAGCTCCCGGGGACAGGCGGGATACAATGAGCAGTTCTTC
CASSRGQAGYNEQFF
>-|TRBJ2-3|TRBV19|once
TGTGCCAGTACCCAAGGGGGGACACCGATCGTGCAGTATTTT
CASTQGGTPIVQYF
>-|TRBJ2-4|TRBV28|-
TGTGCCAGCAGTACGGGGATAGCCAAAAACATTCAGTACTTC
CASSTGIAKNIQYF
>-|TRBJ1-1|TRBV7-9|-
TGTGCCAGCACAGGGATCGACACTGAAGCTTTCTTT
CASTGIDTEAFF
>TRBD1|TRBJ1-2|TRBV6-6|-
TGTGCCAGCATAAAAACCAAGGGGGCGCACTATGGCTACACCTTC
CASIKTKGAHYGYTF
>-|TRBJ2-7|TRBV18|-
TGTGCCAGCTCACCACAAGGACACCTCTACGAGCAGTACTTC
CASSPQGHLYEQYF
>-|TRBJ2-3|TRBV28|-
TGTGCCAGCAGTTTAGACCCCAGGGGTACGCAGTATTTT
CASSLDPRGTQYF
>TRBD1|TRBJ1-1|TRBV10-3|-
TGTGCCATCAAGTTGGACAGGGGGGGAACTGAAGCTTTCTTT
CAIKLDRGGTEAFF
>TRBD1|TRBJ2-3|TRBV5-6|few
TGTGCCAGCAGCTTCCCGGGACAGGGGGCGGGTTTAGAAGATACGCAGTATTTT
CASSFPGQGAGLEDTQYF
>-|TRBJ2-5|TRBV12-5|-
TGTGCTAGTGGTTTTCATGTTGGAAGCGGAGTTCCGGAGACCCAGTACTTC
CASGFHVGSGVPETQYF
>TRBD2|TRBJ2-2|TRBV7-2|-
TGTGCCAGCAGCCTGCCTCGGGGTAGCGGGAGGGCCAACACCGGGGAGCTGTTTTTT
CASSLPRGSGRANTGELFF
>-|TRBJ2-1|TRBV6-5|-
TGTGCCAGCAGTGTAATTTGGGGGTCCTACAATGAGCAGTTCTTC
CASSVIWGSYNEQFF
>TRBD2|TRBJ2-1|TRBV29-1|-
TGCAGCGTTGGAGCGGGATCCTACAATGAGCAGTTCTTC
CSVGAGSYNEQFF
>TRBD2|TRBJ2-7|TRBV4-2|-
TGTGCCAGCAGCCAACCTCCGGGGGGGGAGAAACCCTACGAGCAGTACTTC
CASSQPPGGEKPYEQYF
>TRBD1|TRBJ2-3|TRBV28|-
TGTGCCAGCAGTCTGCCCGGACAGGGGAACACAGATACGCAGTATTTT
CASSLPGQGNTDTQYF
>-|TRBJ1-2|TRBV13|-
TGTGCCAGCAGCTTAGTAGGGGACAACTATGGCTACACCTTC
CASSLVGDNYGYTF
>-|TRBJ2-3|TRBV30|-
TGTGCCTGGAGTGCGGCCAGCACAGATACGCAGTATTTT
CAWSAASTDTQYF
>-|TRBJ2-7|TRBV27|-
TGTGCCAGCAGTCCGGGCCCAGACACCTACGAGCAGTACTTC
CASSPGPDTYEQYF
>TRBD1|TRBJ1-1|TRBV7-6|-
TGTGCCAGCAGCCTGACAGGGGATTCTGAAGCTTTCTTT
CASSLTGDSEAFF
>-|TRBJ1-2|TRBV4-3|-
TGCGCCAGCAGCCAAGATGGGGGTGAAGTTGATGGCTACACCTTC
CASSQDGGEVDGYTF
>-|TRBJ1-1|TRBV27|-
TGTGCCAGCAGCCCCCCCGGCGAGACGGGCACTGAAGCTTTCTTT
CASSPPGETGTEAFF
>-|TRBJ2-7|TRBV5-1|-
TGCGCCAGCAGCCCTGCCGGGCTAAACACCTACGAGCAGTACTTC
CASSPAGLNTYEQYF
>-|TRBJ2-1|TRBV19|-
TGTGCCAGTAGGGCCCGGGGGCTAGCGGCCAATGAGCAGTTCTTC
CASRARGLAANEQFF
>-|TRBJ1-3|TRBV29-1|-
TGCAGCGATACGGGGGGCCTCTCTGGAAACACCATATATTTT
CSDTGGLSGNTIYF
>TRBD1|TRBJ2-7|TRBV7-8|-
TGTGCCAGCAGCTTAGCTGGGACAGGGGCATCCTACGAGCAGTACTTC
CASSLAGTGASYEQYF
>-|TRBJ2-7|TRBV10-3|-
TGTGCCATCAGTGATTTCGGGGCAGACCCCTACGAGCAGTACTTC
CAISDFGADPYEQYF
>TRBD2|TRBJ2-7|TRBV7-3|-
TGTGCCAGCAGCCCTTGGAACGGGACTAGCGGGAGAATCTTAGGGGACGAGCAGTACTTC
CASSPWNGTSGRILGDEQYF
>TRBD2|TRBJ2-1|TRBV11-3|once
TGTGCCAGCAGCATGGGACTAGCGGGAGGGTACAATGAGCAGTTCTTC
CASSMGLAGGYNEQFF
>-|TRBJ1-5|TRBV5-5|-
TGTGCCAGCAGCTTGGATCAAGTGTTCCCCTATCAGCCCCAGCATTTT
CASSLDQVFPYQPQHF
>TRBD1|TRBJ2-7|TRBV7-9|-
TGTGCCAGCAGCCCAACTCCCCGGGACAGGGAGCTATACGAGCAGTACTTC
CASSPTPRDRELYEQYF
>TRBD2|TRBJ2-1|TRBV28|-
TGTGCCAGCAGCCCCAGCGGGAGGCAGATACATGAGCAGTTCTTC
CASSPSGRQIHEQFF
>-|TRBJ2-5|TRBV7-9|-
TGTGCCAGCAGCCCCACCTCCCGGACAGACCAAGAGACCCAGTACTTC
CASSPTSRTDQETQYF
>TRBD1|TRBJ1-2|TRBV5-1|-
TGCGCCAGCAGCTTCGGGGACAGGGGGATTTTTAACTATGGCTACACCTTC
CASSFGDRGIFNYGYTF
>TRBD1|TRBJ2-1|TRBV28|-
TGTGCCAGCAGTTCTCCCGACAGGGGTAATGAGCAGTTCTTC
CASSSPDRGNEQFF
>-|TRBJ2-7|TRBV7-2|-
TGTGCCAGCAGCTTATCCGGCAGCTACGAGCAGTACTTC
CASSLSGSYEQYF
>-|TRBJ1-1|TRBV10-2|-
TGCGCCAGCAGTGAGTCGAAAGGGGGTATAGCTGGAACTGAAGCTTTCTTT
CASSESKGGIAGTEAFF
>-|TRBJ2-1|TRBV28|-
TGTGCCAGCAGTTGGGGCAATGAGCAGTTCTTC
CASSWGNEQFF
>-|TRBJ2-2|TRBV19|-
TGTGCCAGTAGCATGAGAGGGCGGAACACCGGGGAGCTGTTTTTT
CASSMRGRNTGELFF
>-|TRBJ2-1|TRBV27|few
TGTGCCAGCAGTTTATCTGACCAGAACAATGAGCAGTTCTTC
CASSLSDQNNEQFF
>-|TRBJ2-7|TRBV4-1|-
TGCGCCAGCAGCCCCCGGCAGGGTACTGGCGAGCAGTACTTC
CASSPRQGTGEQYF
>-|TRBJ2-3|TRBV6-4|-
TGTGCCAGCAGTGACGTTCCGGGTTTGGATACGCAGTATTTT
CASSDVPGLDTQYF
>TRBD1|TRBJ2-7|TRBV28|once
TGTGCCAGCAGTTTTCAAACAGGGGGCCCATCCTACGAGCAGTACTTC
CASSFQTGGPSYEQYF
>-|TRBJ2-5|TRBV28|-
TGTGCCAGCAGTTTCCCCTCGGTCGTGGATCGAGAGACCCAGTACTTC
CASSFPSVVDRETQYF
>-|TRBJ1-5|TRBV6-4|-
TGTGCCAGCAGTGACGGGTTCGGGGATAGCAATCAGCCCCAGCATTTT
CASSDGFGDSNQPQHF
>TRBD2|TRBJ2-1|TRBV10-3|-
TGTGCCATCAGTGAGTCCGGGACTAGCGGGAGGTGCTCCTACAATGAGCAGTTCTTC
CAISESGTSGRCSYNEQFF
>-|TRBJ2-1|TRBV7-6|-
TGTGCCAGCAGCTTAGTCGGGGGTTACAATGAGCAGTTCTTC
CASSLVGGYNEQFF
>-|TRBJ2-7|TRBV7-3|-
TGTGCCAGCAGCAATAACGGGTACGAGCAGTACTTC
CASSNNGYEQYF
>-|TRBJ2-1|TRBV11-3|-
TGTGCCAGCAGCTTACACGCCGTCCACCAGAAAGCGACCTACAATGAGCAGTTCTTC
CASSLHAVHQKATYNEQFF
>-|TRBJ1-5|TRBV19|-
TGTGCCAGTAGTATCCGACCACCGGGAGTTCGTCATCAGCCCCAGCATTTT
CASSIRPPGVRHQPQHF
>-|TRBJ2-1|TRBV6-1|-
TGTGCCAGCAGTGAAGCGCTCGAAGCAGGGAAGAGCTCCTACAATGAGCAGTTCTTC
CASSEALEAGKSSYNEQFF
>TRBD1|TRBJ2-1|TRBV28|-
TGTGCCAGCAGTTTATGGGGACAGGCGAGCTCCTACAATGAGCAGTTCTTC
CASSLWGQASSYNEQFF
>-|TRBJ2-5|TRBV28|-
TGTGCCAGCAGTGAGGACAGAGGCCACTTAAAACGATACCAAGAGACCCAGTACTTC
CASSEDRGHLKRYQETQYF
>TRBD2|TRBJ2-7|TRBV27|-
TGTGCCAGCAGTCACCTGACTAGCGGGAGGAGACGGGCCTACGAGCAGTACTTC
CASSHLTSGRRRAYEQYF
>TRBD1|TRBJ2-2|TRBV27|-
TGTGCCAGCAGTTATGCCTTTCAGACAGGGGGCACCGGGGAGCTGTTTTTT
CASSYAFQTGGTGELFF